The rows below give T cell receptor beta chains drawn from one sample of a study of cytomegalovirus exposure and HLA in healthy donors. The repertoire was sequenced with immunoSEQ multiplex PCR; TCRdb's copy has only in-frame clones and lacks some. In the table there are about 110,000 clones, about 80% of which are singletons. Sequencing used PBMCs. These receptors all stem from a young man in good health and CMV-seronegative. Each CDR3 is given with its conserved first and last residue. Each record gives: J gene, D gene, V gene, clone size, CDR3 protein, CDR3 DNA. A D gene is named only where the DNA matches it firmly. Clone size is given for some rows only: seen once, a few or many times, or a class if the clone is expanded.

J gene: TRBJ2-5
D gene: -
V gene: TRBV27
clone size: -
CDR3 protein: CASKGQGRWEQYF
CDR3 DNA: TGTGCCAGCAAAGGGCAAGGAAGATGGGAGCAGTACTTC

J gene: TRBJ1-4
D gene: -
V gene: TRBV5-1
clone size: -
CDR3 protein: CASSLDGGSRNEKLFF
CDR3 DNA: TGCGCCAGCAGCTTGGATGGAGGGTCCCGGAATGAAAAACTGTTTTTT

J gene: TRBJ2-5
D gene: TRBD2
V gene: TRBV27
clone size: few
CDR3 protein: CASSSLQAGPQETQYF
CDR3 DNA: TGTGCCAGCAGTTCCCTACAAGCGGGGCCCCAAGAGACCCAGTACTTC

J gene: TRBJ1-4
D gene: -
V gene: TRBV4-1
clone size: -
CDR3 protein: CASSQVNRVEEKLFF
CDR3 DNA: TGCGCCAGCAGCCAAGTAAACAGGGTTGAGGAAAAACTGTTTTTT

J gene: TRBJ2-3
D gene: -
V gene: TRBV6-6
clone size: -
CDR3 protein: CASSGVNTDTQYF
CDR3 DNA: TGTGCCAGCAGTGGAGTGAACACAGATACGCAGTATTTT

J gene: TRBJ2-6
D gene: TRBD1
V gene: TRBV19
clone size: -
CDR3 protein: CASSPRDRGRGANVLTF
CDR3 DNA: TGTGCCAGTAGTCCCCGGGACAGGGGGCGGGGGGCCAACGTCCTGACTTTC

J gene: TRBJ2-2
D gene: -
V gene: TRBV7-6
clone size: -
CDR3 protein: CASSIERARELFF
CDR3 DNA: TGTGCCAGCAGCATAGAGCGGGCCCGGGAGCTGTTTTTT

J gene: TRBJ1-4
D gene: -
V gene: TRBV4-3
clone size: -
CDR3 protein: CASSSRQSNEKLFF
CDR3 DNA: TGCGCCAGCAGCTCGCGACAGTCTAATGAAAAACTGTTTTTT

J gene: TRBJ2-2
D gene: TRBD2
V gene: TRBV2
clone size: -
CDR3 protein: CASRAGGNTGELFF
CDR3 DNA: TGTGCCAGTCGAGCGGGGGGAAACACCGGGGAGCTGTTTTTT

J gene: TRBJ2-7
D gene: TRBD1
V gene: TRBV7-2
clone size: -
CDR3 protein: CASSLLGTGGYEQYF
CDR3 DNA: TGTGCCAGCAGCTTATTAGGAACAGGGGGCTACGAGCAGTACTTC

J gene: TRBJ2-6
D gene: -
V gene: TRBV6-6
clone size: -
CDR3 protein: CASTIGANVLTF
CDR3 DNA: TGTGCCAGCACCATTGGGGCCAACGTCCTGACTTTC

J gene: TRBJ2-3
D gene: TRBD2
V gene: TRBV5-1
clone size: once
CDR3 protein: CASSLGTSGVYTQYF
CDR3 DNA: TGCGCCAGCAGCTTGGGGACTAGCGGGGTTTATACGCAGTATTTT

J gene: TRBJ2-7
D gene: TRBD1
V gene: TRBV5-1
clone size: -
CDR3 protein: CASSLGDSNYEQYF
CDR3 DNA: TGCGCCAGCAGCTTGGGGGACAGCAACTACGAGCAGTACTTC

J gene: TRBJ1-3
D gene: -
V gene: TRBV10-3
clone size: -
CDR3 protein: CAISVDWLERSGNTIYF
CDR3 DNA: TGTGCCATCAGTGTCGATTGGTTAGAGAGATCTGGAAACACCATATATTTT

J gene: TRBJ1-2
D gene: TRBD1
V gene: TRBV6-1
clone size: -
CDR3 protein: CASSEPTGLNYGYTF
CDR3 DNA: TGTGCCAGCAGTGAGCCGACAGGGCTTAACTATGGCTACACCTTC

J gene: TRBJ2-2
D gene: TRBD2
V gene: TRBV4-3
clone size: -
CDR3 protein: CASSRGTSGGLTGELFF
CDR3 DNA: TGCGCCAGCAGCAGGGGGACTAGCGGGGGGTTGACCGGGGAGCTGTTTTTT

J gene: TRBJ2-1
D gene: -
V gene: TRBV9
clone size: -
CDR3 protein: CASSGKEADNEQFF
CDR3 DNA: TGTGCCAGCAGCGGGAAGGAGGCCGACAATGAGCAGTTCTTC

J gene: TRBJ1-1
D gene: TRBD1
V gene: TRBV16
clone size: -
CDR3 protein: CASSRDRGTTEAFF
CDR3 DNA: TGTGCCAGCAGCCGGGACAGGGGAACAACTGAAGCTTTCTTT

J gene: TRBJ2-3
D gene: TRBD2
V gene: TRBV29-1
clone size: -
CDR3 protein: CSVATSGRADTQYF
CDR3 DNA: TGCAGCGTTGCGACTAGCGGGAGGGCCGATACGCAGTATTTT

J gene: TRBJ1-5
D gene: -
V gene: TRBV6-1
clone size: -
CDR3 protein: CASRNRDGNQPQHF
CDR3 DNA: TGTGCCAGCAGAAACAGGGACGGCAATCAGCCCCAGCATTTT

J gene: TRBJ2-5
D gene: -
V gene: TRBV5-1
clone size: -
CDR3 protein: CASSFSGLETQYF
CDR3 DNA: TGCGCCAGCAGCTTCTCAGGGTTAGAGACCCAGTACTTC

J gene: TRBJ1-1
D gene: TRBD1
V gene: TRBV7-2
clone size: -
CDR3 protein: CASSSSGQPSRRTEAFF
CDR3 DNA: TGTGCCAGCAGCTCGTCGGGACAGCCTTCAAGAAGGACTGAAGCTTTCTTT

J gene: TRBJ2-3
D gene: TRBD2
V gene: TRBV7-9
clone size: -
CDR3 protein: CASSLEAGRTDTQYF
CDR3 DNA: TGTGCCAGCAGCTTAGAAGCGGGACGTACGGATACGCAGTATTTT

J gene: TRBJ1-4
D gene: TRBD1
V gene: TRBV6-6
clone size: -
CDR3 protein: CASSYSADRATEKLFF
CDR3 DNA: TGTGCCAGCAGTTACAGTGCCGACAGGGCCACTGAAAAACTGTTTTTT

J gene: TRBJ1-1
D gene: -
V gene: TRBV7-9
clone size: few
CDR3 protein: CASSPRTGIAEAFF
CDR3 DNA: TGTGCCAGCAGCCCTAGAACGGGGATCGCTGAAGCTTTCTTT

J gene: TRBJ2-3
D gene: -
V gene: TRBV15
clone size: -
CDR3 protein: CATSRDLPTDTQYF
CDR3 DNA: TGTGCCACCAGCAGAGATCTTCCGACAGATACGCAGTATTTT

J gene: TRBJ2-7
D gene: -
V gene: TRBV10-1
clone size: -
CDR3 protein: CASSEQQEGWQYF
CDR3 DNA: TGCGCCAGCAGTGAGCAGCAGGAAGGATGGCAGTACTTC

J gene: TRBJ2-5
D gene: -
V gene: TRBV14
clone size: -
CDR3 protein: CASSYYRGGQETQYF
CDR3 DNA: TGTGCCAGCAGTTACTACAGGGGAGGTCAAGAGACCCAGTACTTC

J gene: TRBJ1-4
D gene: TRBD1
V gene: TRBV4-1
clone size: few
CDR3 protein: CASSQGDRPEKLFF
CDR3 DNA: TGCGCCAGCAGCCAAGGGGACAGGCCTGAAAAACTGTTTTTT

J gene: TRBJ2-4
D gene: TRBD1
V gene: TRBV6-5
clone size: few
CDR3 protein: CASRHTQGVENIQYF
CDR3 DNA: TGTGCCAGCAGGCACACACAGGGGGTTGAAAACATTCAGTACTTC